The 10 T cell receptor beta chains in this list originate from one sample, sequenced in a study of control samples from healthy donors and cancer patients. Assay: immunoSEQ multiplex PCR; the TCRdb copy retains only in-frame clones and omits some. Seen here are 75,000 or so clones, approximately 90% observed once, and the top ten hold around 5.5%. The source material was PBMCs. These receptors were obtained from a man in his 60s with colorectal cancer.

The chain recombines TRBV7-9 with TRBJ1-4, with 7 bases aligning to TRBD1. Germline V lookup: CDR1 SEHNR, CDR2 FQNEAQ (reference sequence). J lost 3 bases, V lost 1 base, and 2 bases had no gene match. The CDR3 is made up of 15 amino acids. CDR3 loop: CASSLEGTANEKLFF. CDR3 DNA: TGTGCCAGCAGCTTAGAAGGGACAGCTAATGAAAAACTGTTTTTT.

The chain is built from TRBV11-2 and TRBJ2-1; TRBD2 matches 7 bases. The germline V gene encodes CDR1 SGHAT and CDR2 FQNNGV. CDR3 size: 14 residues. Losses at the gene ends were 5 bases for V and 9 bases for J; bases not matched to a gene: 10. The CDR3 here is CASSRTGGLGEQFF. The CDR3 nucleotides read TGTGCCAGCAGCCGGACGGGGGGACTGGGTGAGCAGTTCTTC.

This chain's CDR3 is CASSVEEFGTAYNEQFF. CDR3 bases: TGTGCCAGCAGCGTAGAGGAATTTGGGACAGCTTACAATGAGCAGTTCTTC. V usage is TRBV9 and J usage is TRBJ2-1, with 7 bases aligning to TRBD1. V shed 0 bases, J shed 4 bases, and the junction held 10 bases outside the gene matches. This CDR3 is built from 17 residues. Germline CDR1 SGDLS, CDR2 YYNGEE.

This chain links TRBV10-1 with TRBJ1-3, with 7 positions matching TRBD1. V dropped 3 bases and J dropped 4; count of bases not matched to a gene: 0. Germline CDR1 reads WNHNN; CDR2 reads SYGVQD (reference sequence). The CDR3 covers 13 residues. CDR3 sequence: CASSEGGGNTIYF. As DNA, the CDR3 is TGCGCCAGCAGTGAAGGGGGCGGAAACACCATATATTTT.

The V call is TRBV7-8, the J call TRBJ1-4; no clear D gene. The CDR3 has 16 residues. V lost 3 bases to trimming and J lost 7 bases, with 18 bases between them. CDR1 is SGHVS and CDR2 is FQNEAQ in the germline V gene. CDR3 region: CASSFSLTEGGEKLFF. The CDR3 DNA follows: TGTGCCAGCAGCTTTAGCCTGACGGAAGGCGGTGAAAAACTGTTTTTT.

The V and J genes are TRBV30 and TRBJ2-1; 8 bases match TRBD2. There are 15 residues in the CDR3. Germline CDR1 and CDR2: GTSNPN and SVGIG (reference sequence). The J segment lost 3 bases and the V segment lost 2 bases, leaving 6 bases of the junction unmatched. CDR3 in DNA: TGTGCCTGGAGTAAAGCGGGGGCCCTCTACAATGAGCAGTTCTTC. Protein product: CAWSKAGALYNEQFF.

This sequence joins TRBV6-5 and TRBJ1-1; 9 nucleotides line up with TRBD1. V lost 6 bases to trimming and J lost 5 bases; unmatched junction nucleotides: 4. Germline loops: CDR1 MNHEY, CDR2 SVGAGI. The CDR3 runs 13 residues. The CDR3 DNA is TGTGCCAGCAGGGGACAGGGTGGGACTGAAGCTTTCTTT. It is translated as CASRGQGGTEAFF.

The CDR3 DNA follows: TGTGCCTGGAGTGCACTGACTGGAAACACCATATATTTT. This translates into CAWSALTGNTIYF. The V and J genes are TRBV30 and TRBJ1-3; D is undetermined. Germline CDR1 and CDR2: GTSNPN and SVGIG (reference sequence). V was clipped by 1 base and J by 2 bases, with 6 bases between them. CDR3 length: 13 residues.

This chain connects TRBV5-1 to TRBJ2-7; 7 nucleotides match TRBD1. CDR3 length equals 13 residues. The germline V gene has CDR1 SGHRS and CDR2 YFSETQ. V dropped 4 bases and J dropped 5; count of bases not matched to a gene: 6. CDR3 sequence (DNA): TGCGCCAGCAGCCGCAGGGGGTGGGACGAGCAGTACTTC. This gives the protein CASSRRGWDEQYF.

The chain has TRBV9 and TRBJ1-2; TRBD1 might be the D (6 bases). This CDR3 region has 16 residues. Germline V CDR1 and CDR2: SGDLS, YYNGEE. V was trimmed by 4 bases and J by 0 bases, leaving 16 bases between them. CDR3 loop: CASSFWDTSPNYGYTF. The CDR3 DNA reads TGTGCCAGCAGCTTTTGGGACACCAGCCCTAACTATGGCTACACCTTC. The whole variable domain, filled in from reference TRBV9 and TRBJ1-2, reads DSGVTQTPKHLITATGQRVTLRCSPRSGDLSVYWYQQSLDQGLQFLIQYYNGEERAKGNILERFSAQQFPDLHSELNLSSLELGDSALYFCASSFWDTSPNYGYTFGSGTRLTVV.